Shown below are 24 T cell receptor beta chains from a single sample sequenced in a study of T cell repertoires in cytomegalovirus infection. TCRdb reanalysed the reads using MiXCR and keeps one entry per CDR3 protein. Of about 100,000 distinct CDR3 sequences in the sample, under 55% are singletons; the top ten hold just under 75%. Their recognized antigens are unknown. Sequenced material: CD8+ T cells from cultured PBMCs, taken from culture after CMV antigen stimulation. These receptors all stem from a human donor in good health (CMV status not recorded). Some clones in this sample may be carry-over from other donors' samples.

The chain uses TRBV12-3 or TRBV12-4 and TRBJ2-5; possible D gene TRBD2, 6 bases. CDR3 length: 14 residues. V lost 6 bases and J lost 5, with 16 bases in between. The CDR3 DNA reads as TGTGCCAGCAGGACTTGGGAGGCTTGGGAGACCCAGTACTTC. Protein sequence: CASRTWEAWETQYF.

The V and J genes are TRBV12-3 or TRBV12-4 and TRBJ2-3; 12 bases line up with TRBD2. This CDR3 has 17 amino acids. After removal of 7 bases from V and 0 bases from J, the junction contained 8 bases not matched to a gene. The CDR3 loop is CASNTTSGGQSTDTQYF. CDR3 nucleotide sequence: TGTGCCAGCAACACCACTAGCGGGGGGCAGAGCACAGATACGCAGTATTTT.

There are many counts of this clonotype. The chain's CDR3 is CASSNPGQAVYEQYF. The CDR3 bases are TGTGCCAGCAGCAACCCGGGACAGGCGGTCTACGAGCAGTACTTC. The J gene is TRBJ2-7, the V gene TRBV5-4; TRBD1 matches at 8 bases. V was pared by 4 bases and J by 3 bases, with 9 bases of the junction left unmatched. Looked up from germline, CDR1 is SGHNT and CDR2 is YYREEE (reference sequence). The CDR3 has 15 residues.

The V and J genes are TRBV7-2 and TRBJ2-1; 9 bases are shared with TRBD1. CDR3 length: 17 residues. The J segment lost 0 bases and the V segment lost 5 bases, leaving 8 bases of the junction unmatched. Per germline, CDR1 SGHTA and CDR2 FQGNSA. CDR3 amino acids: CASSRRTGESSYNEQFF. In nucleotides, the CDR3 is TGTGCCAGCAGCAGACGGACAGGGGAAAGCTCCTACAATGAGCAGTTCTTC. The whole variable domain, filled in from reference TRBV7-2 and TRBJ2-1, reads GAGVSQSPSNKVTEKGKDVELRCDPISGHTALYWYRQSLGQGLEFLIYFQGNSAPDKSGLPSDRFSAERTGGSVSTLTIQRTQQEDSAVYLCASSRRTGESSYNEQFFGPGTRLTVL.

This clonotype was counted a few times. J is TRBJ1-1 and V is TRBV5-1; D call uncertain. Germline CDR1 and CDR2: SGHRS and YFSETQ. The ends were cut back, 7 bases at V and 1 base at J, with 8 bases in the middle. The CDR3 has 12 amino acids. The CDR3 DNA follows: TGCGCCAGCGGGTCAGAGAACACTGAAGCTTTCTTT. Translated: CASGSENTEAFF. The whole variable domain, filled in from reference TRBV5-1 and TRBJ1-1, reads KAGVTQTPRYLIKTRGQQVTLSCSPISGHRSVSWYQQTPGQGLQFLFEYFSETQRNKGNFPGRFSGRQFSNSRSEMNVSTLELGDSALYLCASGSENTEAFFGQGTRLTVV.

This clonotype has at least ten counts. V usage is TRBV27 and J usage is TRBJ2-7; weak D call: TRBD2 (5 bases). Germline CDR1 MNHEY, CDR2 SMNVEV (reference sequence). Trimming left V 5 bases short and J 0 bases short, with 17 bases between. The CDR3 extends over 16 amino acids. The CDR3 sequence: CASSTTFPGSSYEQYF. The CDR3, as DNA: TGTGCCAGCAGTACAACCTTCCCGGGGAGCTCCTACGAGCAGTACTTC.

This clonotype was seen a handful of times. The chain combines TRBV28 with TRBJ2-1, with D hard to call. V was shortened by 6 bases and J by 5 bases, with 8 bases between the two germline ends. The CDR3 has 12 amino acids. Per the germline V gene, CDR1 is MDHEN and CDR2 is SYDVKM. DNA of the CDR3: TGTGCCAGCAGCCCTAACCACAATGAGCAGTTCTTC. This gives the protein CASSPNHNEQFF.

CDR3 region: CASSLGLLDYEQYF. CDR3 nucleotide sequence: TGTGCCAGCAGCTTGGGACTCCTAGACTACGAGCAGTACTTC. The chain uses TRBV7-2 and TRBJ2-7, with D possibly TRBD2 on 6 matching bases. V lost 3 bases to trimming and J lost 3 bases, with 12 bases between them. CDR1 is SGHTA and CDR2 is FQGNSA in the germline V gene. This CDR3 region has 14 residues.

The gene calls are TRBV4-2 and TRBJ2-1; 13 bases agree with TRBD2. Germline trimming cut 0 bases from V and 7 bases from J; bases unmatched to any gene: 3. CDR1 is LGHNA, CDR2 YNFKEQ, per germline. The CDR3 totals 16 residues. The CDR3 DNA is TGTGCCAGCAGCCAAGAAACTAGCGGGGGGGCAAATGAGCAGTTCTTC. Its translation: CASSQETSGGANEQFF.

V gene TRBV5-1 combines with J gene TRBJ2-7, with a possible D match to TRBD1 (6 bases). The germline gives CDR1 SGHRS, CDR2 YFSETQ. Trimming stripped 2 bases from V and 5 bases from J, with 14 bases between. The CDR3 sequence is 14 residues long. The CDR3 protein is CASSFPQGNHEQYF. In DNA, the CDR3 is TGCGCCAGCAGCTTCCCTCAGGGGAATCACGAGCAGTACTTC.

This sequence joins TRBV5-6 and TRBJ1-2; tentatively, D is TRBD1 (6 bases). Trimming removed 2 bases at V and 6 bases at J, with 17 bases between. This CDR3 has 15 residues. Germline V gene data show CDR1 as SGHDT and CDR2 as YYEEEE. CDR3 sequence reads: CASSFIGGITDGYTF. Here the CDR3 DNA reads TGTGCCAGCAGCTTTATTGGGGGCATAACAGATGGCTACACCTTC. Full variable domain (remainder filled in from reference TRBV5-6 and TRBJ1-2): DAGVTQSPTHLIKTRGQQVTLRCSPKSGHDTVSWYQQALGQGPQFIFQYYEEEERQRGNFPDRFSGHQFPNYSSELNVNALLLGDSALYLCASSFIGGITDGYTFGSGTRLTVV.

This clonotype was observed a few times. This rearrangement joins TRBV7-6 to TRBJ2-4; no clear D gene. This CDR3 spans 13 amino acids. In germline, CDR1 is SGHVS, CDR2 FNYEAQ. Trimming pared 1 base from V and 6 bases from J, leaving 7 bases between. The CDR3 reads CASSLGSGNIQYF. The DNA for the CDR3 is TGTGCCAGCAGCTTAGGCTCGGGAAACATTCAGTACTTC.

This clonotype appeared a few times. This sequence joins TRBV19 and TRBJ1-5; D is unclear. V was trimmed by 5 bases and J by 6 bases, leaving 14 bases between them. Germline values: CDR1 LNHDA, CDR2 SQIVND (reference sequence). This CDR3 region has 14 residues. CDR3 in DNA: TGTGCCAGTAGTTGGAACTTAGGTCCTCAGCCCCAGCATTTT. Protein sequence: CASSWNLGPQPQHF.

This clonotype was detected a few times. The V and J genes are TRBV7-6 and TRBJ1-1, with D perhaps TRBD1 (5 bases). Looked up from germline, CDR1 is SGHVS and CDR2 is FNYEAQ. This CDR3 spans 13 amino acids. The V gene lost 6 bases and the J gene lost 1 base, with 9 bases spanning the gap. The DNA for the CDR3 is TGTGCCAGCAGTAAAACAGGGAACACTGAAGCTTTCTTT. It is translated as CASSKTGNTEAFF.

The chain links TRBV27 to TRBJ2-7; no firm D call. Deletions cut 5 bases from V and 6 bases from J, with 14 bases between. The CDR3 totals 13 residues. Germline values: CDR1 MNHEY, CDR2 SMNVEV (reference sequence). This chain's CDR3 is CASSLGPRAEQYF. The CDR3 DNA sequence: TGTGCCAGCAGTCTTGGACCTAGGGCCGAGCAGTACTTC.

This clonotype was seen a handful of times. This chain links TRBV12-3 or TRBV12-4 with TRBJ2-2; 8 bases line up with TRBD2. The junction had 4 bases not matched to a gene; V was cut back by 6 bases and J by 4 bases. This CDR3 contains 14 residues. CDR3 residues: CASSTGGTTGELFF. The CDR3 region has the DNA TGTGCCAGCAGCACGGGAGGGACCACCGGGGAGCTGTTTTTT.

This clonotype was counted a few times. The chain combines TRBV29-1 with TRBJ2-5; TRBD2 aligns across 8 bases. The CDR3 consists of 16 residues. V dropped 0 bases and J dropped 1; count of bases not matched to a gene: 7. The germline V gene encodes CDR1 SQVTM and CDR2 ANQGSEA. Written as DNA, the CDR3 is TGCAGCGTTGAAGATGTGGCGGGGGGATCCCAAGAGACCCAGTACTTC. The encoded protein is CSVEDVAGGSQETQYF.

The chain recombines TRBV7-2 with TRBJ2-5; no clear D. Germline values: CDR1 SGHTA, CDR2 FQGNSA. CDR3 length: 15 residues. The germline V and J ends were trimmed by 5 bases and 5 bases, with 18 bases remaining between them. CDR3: CASSPADGLGETQYF. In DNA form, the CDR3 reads TGTGCCAGCAGCCCCGCGGACGGCCTCGGGGAGACCCAGTACTTC.

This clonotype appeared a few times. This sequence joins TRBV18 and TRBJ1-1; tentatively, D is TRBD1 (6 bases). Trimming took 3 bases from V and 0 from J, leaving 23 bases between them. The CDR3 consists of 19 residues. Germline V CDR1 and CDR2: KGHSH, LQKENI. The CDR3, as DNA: TGTGCCAGCTCACCTACCGGGACAAAGGATATCGGAATGAACACTGAAGCTTTCTTT. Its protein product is CASSPTGTKDIGMNTEAFF.

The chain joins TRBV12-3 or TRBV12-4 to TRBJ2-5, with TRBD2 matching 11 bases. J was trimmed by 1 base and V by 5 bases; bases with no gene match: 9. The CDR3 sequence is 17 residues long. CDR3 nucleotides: TGTGCCAGCAGTCCCATCCGGGGACTAGCGGCCCAAGAGACCCAGTACTTC. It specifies CASSPIRGLAAQETQYF.

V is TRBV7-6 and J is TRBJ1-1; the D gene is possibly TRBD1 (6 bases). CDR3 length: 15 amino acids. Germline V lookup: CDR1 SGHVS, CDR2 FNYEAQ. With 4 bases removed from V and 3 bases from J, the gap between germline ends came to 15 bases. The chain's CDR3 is CASSSYRAGDTEAFF. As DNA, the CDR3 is TGTGCCAGCAGCTCCTACAGGGCCGGGGACACTGAAGCTTTCTTT.

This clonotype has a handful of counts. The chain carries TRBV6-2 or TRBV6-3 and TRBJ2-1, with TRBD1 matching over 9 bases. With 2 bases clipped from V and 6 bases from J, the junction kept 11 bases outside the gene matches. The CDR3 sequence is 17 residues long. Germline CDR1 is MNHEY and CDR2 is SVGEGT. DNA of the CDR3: TGTGCCAGCAGTTACCCAAGGACAGGGGAGCTTCTCAATGAGCAGTTCTTC. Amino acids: CASSYPRTGELLNEQFF.

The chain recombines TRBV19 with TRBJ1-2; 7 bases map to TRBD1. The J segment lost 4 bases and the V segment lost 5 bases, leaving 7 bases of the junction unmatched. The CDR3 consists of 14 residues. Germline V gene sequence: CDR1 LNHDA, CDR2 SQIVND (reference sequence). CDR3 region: CASSPATGLYGYTF. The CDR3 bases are TGTGCCAGTAGTCCCGCGACAGGGCTCTATGGCTACACCTTC.

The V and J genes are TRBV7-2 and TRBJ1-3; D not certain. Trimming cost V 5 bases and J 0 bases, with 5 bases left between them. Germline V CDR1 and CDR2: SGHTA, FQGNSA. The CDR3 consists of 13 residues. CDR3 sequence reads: CASSTGSGNTIYF. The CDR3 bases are TGTGCCAGCAGCACCGGCTCTGGAAACACCATATATTTT.